The clone carrying this T cell receptor beta chain was observed many times. Its antigen is unknown. The library was built from about 400 ng RNA with molecular barcoded adaptors for alpha/delta and beta/gamma chains. TCRdb re-analysed the reads in MiXCR, keeping a single row per CDR3 protein. The sample shows about 58,000 distinct CDR3 sequences, roughly an eighth of them seen only once. This specimen comes from a study of read filtering for tumor transcriptome and immune sequencing. Regarding the study as a whole: This fraction held mixed bone marrow immune cells after CD138-negative sorting. Single-read clonotypes: roughly four fifths of IR-seq clonotypes (about 4% of reads), about 75% of RNA-seq clonotypes (44.6% of reads).

The specimen sequenced was a population of CD138-negative cells sorted from bone marrow. The receptor comes from a donor aged 40 or over with multiple myeloma.

This CDR3 reads CASSERAFGQYF. The CDR3 nucleotides are TGTGCCAGCAGTGAAAGGGCTTTTGGGCAGTATTTT. The chain joins TRBV6-1 to TRBJ2-3; D call uncertain. The CDR3 totals 12 residues. The V gene lost 2 bases and the J gene lost 11 bases, with 11 bases spanning the gap. The germline CDR1 and CDR2 sequences are MNHNS and SASEGT.